The clone carrying this T cell receptor beta chain appeared a single time. Its antigen is as yet unknown. The germline V gene has CDR1 MNHEY and CDR2 SVGEGT. The CDR3 spans 16 residues. With 2 bases clipped from V and 0 bases from J, the junction kept 6 bases outside the gene matches. Treatment in this sample: some 20 received Ad26.COV2.S at low or high dose, single or two shots; 5 received placebo; per-sample allocation not given. Day 63 after the first vaccine or placebo injection was the time point for sampling. An Ad26 vector carrying the Wuhan-strain SARS-CoV-2 spike served as the vaccine. This sample stems from a study of Ad26.COV2.S vaccination and SARS-CoV-2 variants. Study outcomes and limitations: Analyses of TCR breadth and depth may have underestimated total T cell responses.

Generated by immunoSEQ multiplex PCR, the TCRdb table keeps only in-frame clones and is missing some. Seen here are about 350,000 clones, about 88% observed once, and the top ten hold around 6.4%. Sequencing was performed on peripheral blood, taken in a trial of Ad26.COV2.S vaccine versus placebo. The source of this sequence is a person aged 18-65 years who received the Ad26.COV2.S COVID-19 vaccine or a placebo. The V gene is TRBV6-2 or TRBV6-3, the J gene TRBJ2-5; TRBD2 matches at 7 bases. The CDR3 nucleotides are TGTGCCAGCAGTTACGGTTGGCGGGGGAACCAAGAGACCCAGTACTTC. Its translation is CASSYGWRGNQETQYF.